A selection of T cell receptor beta chains follows, all from one sample in a study of T cell repertoires in cytomegalovirus infection. MiXCR, run by TCRdb on the reads, gives a single entry per CDR3 protein. Of tens of thousands of distinct CDR3 sequences in the sample, roughly a fifth were seen once. No antigen is known for these receptors. Here the sequenced sample was CD8+ T cells from cultured PBMCs, taken from culture after CMV antigen stimulation. The receptors come from a human donor in good health (CMV status not recorded). Some clones in this sample may be carry-over from other donors' samples. Each CDR3 is given without its conserved first and last residue. Only some rows state a clone size, as once, few, many or a class for expanded clones.

V gene | clone size | CDR3 protein
TRBV7-2 | . | ASTSLDSGGSYNEQF
TRBV7-2 | . | ASSSHGGTTSPF
TRBV27 | . | ASRTTGGNGYT
TRBV7-2 | many | ASSLGGYGYT
TRBV27 | . | ASSPSDGAVPYEQY
TRBV11-2 | . | ASRRLASETQY
TRBV7-2 | . | ASSLRQINEQF
TRBV27 | few | ASSSGGQPQH
TRBV12-3/TRBV12-4 | few | ASSSDTRDLGEQY
TRBV5-6 | . | ASSSDRGRGYT
TRBV6-6 | . | AGGRNTEAF
TRBV2 | . | ASSVKFRDSPLH
TRBV4-3 | . | ASSQERRTGWPQH
TRBV12-5 | . | ASGGGHKGQF
TRBV27 | . | ASSQDHRLQETQY
TRBV7-8 | . | ASSGLPLAEAF
TRBV11-2 | few | ASSLDLRGNKDNYGYT
TRBV7-6 | many | ASSRKAGLDAYSPLH
TRBV12-3/TRBV12-4 | . | ASSLGPSYEQY
TRBV11-2 | few | ASSALTSGREEGGELF
TRBV29-1 | . | SVDLPLVELGTDTQY
TRBV6-1 | . | ASSEKETGAYEQY
TRBV7-6 | . | ASSLSVQANTGELF
TRBV7-2 | few | ASRRTSGTSYEQY
TRBV7-6 | . | ASSLNEAGASEQF
TRBV2 | . | ANSERRAGGLYNEQF
TRBV7-9 | few | ASNPGTDAQY
TRBV7-9 | . | ASSLELGNNEQF
TRBV27 | few | ASSLLPLQETEAF
TRBV7-9 | many | ASSLSPATDTQY
TRBV7-9 | few | ASSFGQVPHEQY
TRBV28 | . | ASSHSRTSGDPYEQY
TRBV27 | . | ASSSPGQGNEQY
TRBV6-2/TRBV6-3 | many | ASSYSIHQPQH
TRBV29-1 | few | SFTDRGDEAF
TRBV9 | . | ASSPSGMETQY
TRBV4-3 | . | ASSQYRRGSYRSNQPQH
TRBV7-8 | . | ASSFGTSSYEQY
TRBV27 | . | ASRSAYTGELF
TRBV6-2/TRBV6-3 | . | ASSSMGLASSSYNEQF
TRBV6-6 | few | ASSYSTGGESSYNEQF
TRBV12-5 | . | ASLDSWNTEAF
TRBV6-6 | . | ASSRGQGVNTEAF
TRBV9 | few | ASSAPLSGATYTDTQY
TRBV27 | few | ASSLSPTGGYT